This entry is about one T cell receptor (beta chain). The CDR3 consists of 15 residues. Trimming removed 1 base from V and 4 bases from J; junction bases left unmatched: 1. From germline, CDR1 is LNHNV and CDR2 YYDKDF (reference sequence). The protocol was immunoSEQ multiplex PCR, while the TCRdb copy is restricted to in-frame clones and leaves out a portion. This sample yields roughly 3,400 clones, of which roughly 24% are seen a single time; 9.5% to 13% belongs to the top ten. This sample's treatment: randomized to nivolumab then ipilimumab (arm A) or the reverse (arm B). The record originates from a study of sequential checkpoint blockade in melanoma.

This specimen was tumor tissue (inferred from file names), taken from a patient given nivolumab and ipilimumab in sequence. The chain has TRBV15 and TRBJ2-5; 12 bases match TRBD2. This clonotype was obtained from a human donor with melanoma. In nucleotides, the CDR3 is TGTGCCACCAGCAGAGGGACTAGCGGGGCAGAGACCCAGTACTTC. Its translation: CATSRGTSGAETQYF.